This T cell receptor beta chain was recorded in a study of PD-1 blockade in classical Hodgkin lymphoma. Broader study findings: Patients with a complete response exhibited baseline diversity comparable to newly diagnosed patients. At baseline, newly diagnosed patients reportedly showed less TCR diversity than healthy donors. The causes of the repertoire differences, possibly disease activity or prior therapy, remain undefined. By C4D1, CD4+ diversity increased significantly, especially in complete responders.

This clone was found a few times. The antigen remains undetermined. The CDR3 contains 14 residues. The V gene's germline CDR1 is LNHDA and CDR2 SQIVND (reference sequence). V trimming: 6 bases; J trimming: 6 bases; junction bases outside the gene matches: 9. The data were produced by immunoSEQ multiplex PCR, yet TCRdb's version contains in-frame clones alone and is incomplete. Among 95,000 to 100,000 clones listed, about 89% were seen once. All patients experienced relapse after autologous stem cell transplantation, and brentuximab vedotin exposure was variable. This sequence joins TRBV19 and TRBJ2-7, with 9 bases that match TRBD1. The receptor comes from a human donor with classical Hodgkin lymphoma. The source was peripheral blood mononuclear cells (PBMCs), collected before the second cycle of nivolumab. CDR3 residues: CASRSRDRVGEQYF. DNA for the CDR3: TGTGCCAGTAGATCCCGGGACAGGGTCGGCGAGCAGTACTTC.